This TCR beta chain was profiled in a study of post-analysis software for immune sequencing data. The study's findings and limits: In patients, about 5 TRBV segments were more frequent than in controls, with TRBV5-6, TRBV5-1 and TRBV20-1 among them.

The CDR3 covers 15 residues. CDR1 LNHNV and CDR2 YYDKDF come from the germline V gene (reference sequence). This clonotype was seen only a few times. Its antigen is currently unknown. Unique molecular identifiers were carried by the TCR beta cDNA libraries. TCRdb itself ran the PCR reads through MiXCR, one entry per CDR3 protein. The repertoire consists of around 500,000 distinct CDR3 sequences, with roughly 34% occurring once and the leading ten covering 5% to 6%. The sequence was obtained from a girl aged 2 to 17 with multiple sclerosis. V is TRBV15 and J is TRBJ2-1, with D hard to call. Judging by the DNA end, TRBJ2-7 fits better; the J call may be wrong. The source material was blood. In DNA, the CDR3 is TGTGCCACCAGCACCCTAGTAAGCTCCTACAATGAGCAGTACTTC. This codes for CATSTLVSSYNEQYF.